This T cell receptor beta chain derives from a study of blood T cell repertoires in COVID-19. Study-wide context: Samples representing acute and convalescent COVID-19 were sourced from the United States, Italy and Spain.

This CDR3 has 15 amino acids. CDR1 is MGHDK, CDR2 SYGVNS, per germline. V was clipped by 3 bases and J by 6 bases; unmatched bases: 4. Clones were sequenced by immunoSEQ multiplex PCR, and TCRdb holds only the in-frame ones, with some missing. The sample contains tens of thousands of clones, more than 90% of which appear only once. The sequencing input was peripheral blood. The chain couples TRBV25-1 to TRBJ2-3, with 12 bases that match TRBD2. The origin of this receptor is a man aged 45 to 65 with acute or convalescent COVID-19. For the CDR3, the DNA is TGTGCCAGCAGTGACCTAGCGGGAGGGCGTGATACGCAGTATTTT. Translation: CASSDLAGGRDTQYF.